This T cell receptor beta chain was sequenced for a study of response to subunit inactivated influenza vaccine. Study-level results: It was suggested by the authors that few new T cells are recruited by each seasonal influenza vaccination.

A few counts support this clonotype. The target antigen is unknown. TCRdb analysed the RT-PCR reads with MiXCR anew, one entry per CDR3 protein. Found here are hundreds of thousands of distinct CDR3 sequences, 9.5% to 13% of them singletons; the top ten hold roughly 12%. Germline V gene data show CDR1 as SNHLY and CDR2 as FYNNEI. CDR3 length: 12 amino acids. The ends were cut back, 5 bases at V and 5 bases at J, with 9 bases in the middle. This TCR came from a man aged 45-65 years who received an inactivated influenza vaccine. The chain uses TRBV2 and TRBJ2-5; possibly TRBD1 for D (5 bases). The sample here was PBMCs from blood, taken about 6 weeks after vaccination. The CDR3 here is CASSWGDETQYF. The CDR3 DNA is TGTGCCAGCAGTTGGGGCGACGAGACCCAGTACTTC.